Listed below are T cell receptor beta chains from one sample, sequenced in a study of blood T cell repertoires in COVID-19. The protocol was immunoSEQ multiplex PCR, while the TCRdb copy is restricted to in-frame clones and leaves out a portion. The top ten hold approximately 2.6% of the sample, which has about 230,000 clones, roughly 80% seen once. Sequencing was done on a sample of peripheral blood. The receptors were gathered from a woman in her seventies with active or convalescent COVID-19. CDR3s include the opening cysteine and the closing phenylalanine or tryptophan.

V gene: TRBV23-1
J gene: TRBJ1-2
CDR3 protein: CASSQWAFTGGAYYGYTF

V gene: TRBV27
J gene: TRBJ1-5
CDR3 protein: CASSSDRDQPQHF

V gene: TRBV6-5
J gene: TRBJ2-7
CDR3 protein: CASRLTGQVYEQYF

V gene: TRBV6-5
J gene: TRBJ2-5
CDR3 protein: CASLSGGASETQYF

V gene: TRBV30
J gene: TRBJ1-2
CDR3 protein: CAWSVLGHNYGYTF

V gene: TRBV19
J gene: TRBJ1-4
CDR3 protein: CASNTGPQREKLFF

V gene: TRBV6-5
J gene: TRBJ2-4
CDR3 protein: CASSSSTGDIQYF

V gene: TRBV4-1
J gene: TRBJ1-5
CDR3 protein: CASSQEVSGNDNQPQHF

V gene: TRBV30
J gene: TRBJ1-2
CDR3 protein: CAWSVGGTRVPYF

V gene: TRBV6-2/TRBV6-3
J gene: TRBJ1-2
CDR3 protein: CASSYKGFIYGYTF

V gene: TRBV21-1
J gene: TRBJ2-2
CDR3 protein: CASSKPDYLNTGELFF

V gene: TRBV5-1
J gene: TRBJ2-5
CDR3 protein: CASSVQETQYF

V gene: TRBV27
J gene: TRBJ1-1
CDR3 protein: CASDPTGRTEAFF

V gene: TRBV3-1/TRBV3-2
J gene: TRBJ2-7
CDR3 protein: CASSRQPDEQYF

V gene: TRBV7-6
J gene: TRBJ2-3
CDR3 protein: CASSPRPDGGRDTQYF

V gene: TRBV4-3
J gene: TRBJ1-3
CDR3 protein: CASSRSQGLDSGNTIYF

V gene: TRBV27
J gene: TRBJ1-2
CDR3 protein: CASRPTGPIYGYTF

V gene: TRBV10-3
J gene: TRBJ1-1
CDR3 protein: CAISEVMNTEAFF

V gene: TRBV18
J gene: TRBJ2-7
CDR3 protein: CASSPGVGRGTYEQYF

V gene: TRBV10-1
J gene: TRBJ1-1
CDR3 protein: CASSRERSTEAFF

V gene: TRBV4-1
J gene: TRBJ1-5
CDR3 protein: CASSPGDGNNQPQHF

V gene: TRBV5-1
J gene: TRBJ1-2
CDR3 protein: CASSPITGNYGYTF

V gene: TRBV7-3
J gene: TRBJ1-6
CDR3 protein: CASSSQGAPNSPLHF

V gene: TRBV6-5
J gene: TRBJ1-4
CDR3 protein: CASSPTGSDEKLFF

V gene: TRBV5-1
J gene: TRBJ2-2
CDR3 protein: CASSLRTGTGELFF

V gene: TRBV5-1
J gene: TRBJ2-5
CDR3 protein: CASSLAGRGKETQYF

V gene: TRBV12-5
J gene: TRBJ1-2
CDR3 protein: CASGPGTYNYGYTF

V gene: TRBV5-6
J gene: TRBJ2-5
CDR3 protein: CASSLTGGETQYF

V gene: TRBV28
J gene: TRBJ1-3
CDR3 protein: CASSSHGGNTIYF

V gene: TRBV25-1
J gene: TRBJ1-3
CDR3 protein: CASSERGSGNTIYF

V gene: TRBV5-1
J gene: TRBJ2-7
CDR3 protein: CASSVGQGAIEQYF

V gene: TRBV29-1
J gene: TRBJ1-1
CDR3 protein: CSVVPGGWNTEAFF

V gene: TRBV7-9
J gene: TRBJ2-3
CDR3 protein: CASSLLGTGYTDTQYF

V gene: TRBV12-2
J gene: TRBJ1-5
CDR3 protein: CASRLATGTGATVAQHF

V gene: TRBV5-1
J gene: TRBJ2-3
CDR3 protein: CASSHSGVSTDTQYF

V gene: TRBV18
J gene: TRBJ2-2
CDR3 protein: CASSDTLQGADTGELFF

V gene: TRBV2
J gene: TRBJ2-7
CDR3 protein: CASSIQGAHKYF

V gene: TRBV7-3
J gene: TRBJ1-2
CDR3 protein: CASSLRNWGGRLIKGYTF

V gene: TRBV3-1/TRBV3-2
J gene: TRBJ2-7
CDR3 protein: CASSQQTPYEQYF

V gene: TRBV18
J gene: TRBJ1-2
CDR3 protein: CASSPGEGVTF

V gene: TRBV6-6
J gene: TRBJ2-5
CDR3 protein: CASRWTVEETQYF

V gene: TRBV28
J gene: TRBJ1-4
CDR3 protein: CASSSGTGAKLFF

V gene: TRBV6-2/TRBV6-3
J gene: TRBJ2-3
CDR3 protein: CASSYPLAGGSTDTQYF

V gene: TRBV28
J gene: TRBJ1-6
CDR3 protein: CASSKLTGVEDSPLHF